The T cell receptor (beta chain) described here comes from a study of blood T cell repertoires in COVID-19. In the study overall: The United States, Italy and Spain provided the acute and convalescent COVID-19 samples. T cells, B-cell-depleted T cells, or PBMCs provided the cDNA or gDNA that served as material.

Recruits, aged roughly 18 to 100 years, lived in 20 to 30 US areas. This clone was counted a single time. Measured with immunoSEQ multiplex PCR; TCRdb has only the in-frame clones, and not every one. Of 200,000 to 300,000 clones in the sample, 70% to 90% are singletons; the top ten hold about 1.2%. This receptor was identified in a woman in her 40s with acute COVID-19. Sequencing was done on a sample of PBMCs or T cells enriched from blood (not recorded which).

The CDR3 DNA reads TGCGCCAGCAGCTTGGGAGGGGGACAGCCCCAGCATTTT. Its protein product is CASSLGGGQPQHF. V usage is TRBV5-1 and J usage is TRBJ1-5; a possible D gene is TRBD1 (6 bases). The CDR3 consists of 13 residues. CDR1 and CDR2 (germline): SGHRS, YFSETQ. Trimming cost V 0 bases and J 7 bases, with 8 bases left between them. Filled out from reference TRBV5-1 and TRBJ1-5, the complete variable domain reads KAGVTQTPRYLIKTRGQQVTLSCSPISGHRSVSWYQQTPGQGLQFLFEYFSETQRNKGNFPGRFSGRQFSNSRSEMNVSTLELGDSALYLCASSLGGGQPQHFGDGTRLSIL.